This T cell receptor (beta chain) was retrieved from a study of blood T cell repertoires in COVID-19. TCRdb's table, derived via immunoSEQ multiplex PCR, lists solely in-frame clones and lacks some. Here the sample spans approximately 500,000 clones, 89% being singletons. The germline V gene has CDR1 MNHNS and CDR2 SASEGT. The V gene lost 0 bases and the J gene lost 11 bases, with 11 bases spanning the gap. There are 13 residues in the CDR3. The V and J genes are TRBV6-1 and TRBJ2-1, with D possibly matching TRBD1 (5 bases). The sequencing sample was made of peripheral blood. This receptor was obtained from a young man with COVID-19, enrolled during active disease. The CDR3 DNA is TGTGCCAGCAGTGAAGCGCTAACAGGACAGCAGTTCTTC. Encoded protein: CASSEALTGQQFF.